This T cell receptor beta chain was captured in a study of cytomegalovirus exposure and HLA in healthy donors. Findings of the study overall: Analysis performed later found about 17,000 TCR beta sequences associated with HLA alleles at 0.05 false discovery rate.

PCR employed 60 Vbeta and 13 Jbeta primers. Produced via immunoSEQ multiplex PCR; TCRdb's table is partial and in-frame only. The table lists some 170,000 clones, about 9.4% of them singletons, with approximately 1.5% in the top ten. The V and J ends lost 4 bases and 5 bases, in that order; junction bases with no gene match: 1. In germline, CDR1 is MNHEY, CDR2 SMNVEV (reference sequence). This CDR3 comprises 14 residues. This clone has just a few counts. Its target is not known. The chain links TRBV27 to TRBJ1-5, with 11 bases fitting TRBD1. The receptor was derived from a woman in her twenties or thirties in good health and CMV-seropositive. Sequencing input: PBMCs. CDR3 in DNA: TGTGCCAGCAGTTCGGGACAGGGGGATCAGCCCCAGCATTTT. This encodes CASSSGQGDQPQHF.